One and the same sample provided the 32 T cell receptor beta chains below, sequenced in a study of beta chain features in type 1 diabetes. The authors reverse transcribed all of the isolated RNA, so sequencing captured expressed TCRB transcripts. The data were produced by immunoSEQ multiplex PCR, yet TCRdb's version contains in-frame clones alone and is incomplete. The sample lists roughly 400,000 clones; about 10% were seen once. Findings and caveats of the study: All four CD4+ subsets of Type 1 diabetes patients contained TCRB CDR3s that were moderately but significantly shorter.

Their specific antigens are unknown. Sequencing was done on a sample of central memory CD4+ T cells from blood. The origin of the receptors is a man aged 25-45 years with type 1 diabetes.

The chain joins TRBV30 to TRBJ1-5; D uncertain. Trimming cost V 0 bases and J 7 bases, with 10 bases left between them. Germline CDR1 reads GTSNPN; CDR2 reads SVGIG (reference sequence). The CDR3 sequence is 13 residues long. In DNA form, the CDR3 reads TGTGCCTGGAGTGTTCCCCCGAGACAGCCCCAGCATTTT. It translates to CAWSVPPRQPQHF.

This clone has at least ten counts. The CDR3: CASSLWAGEKGFKNIQYF. The CDR3 DNA sequence: TGTGCCAGCAGTTTATGGGCGGGAGAGAAGGGGTTCAAAAACATTCAGTACTTC. The chain joins TRBV28 to TRBJ2-4, with 7 positions matching TRBD2. The V and J ends lost 0 bases and 3 bases, in that order; junction bases with no gene match: 11. CDR3 length: 18 amino acids. Germline-derived CDR1 and CDR2 are MDHEN and SYDVKM.

This clone was counted a few times. An end of the junction differs from the germline gene, which may be a read error. CDR3: CASRGQGSHNEQFF. The CDR3 nucleotides are TGTGCCAGCAGAGGACAGGGCTCCCACAATGAGCAGTTCTTC. This rearrangement joins TRBV6-5 to TRBJ2-1, with TRBD1 matching over 8 bases. This CDR3 is built from 14 residues. CDR1 is MNHEY, CDR2 SVGAGI, per germline.

This clone was counted between two and nine times. The chain has TRBV7-3 and TRBJ1-1; maybe TRBD1 (5 bases). Germline-derived CDR1 and CDR2 are SGHTA and FQGTGA. The germline V and J ends were trimmed by 5 bases and 3 bases, with 10 bases remaining between them. This CDR3 region has 13 residues. The CDR3, as DNA: TGTGCCAGCAGCCGGGACGGCTACACTGAAGCTTTCTTT. It codes for CASSRDGYTEAFF.

The rearrangement links TRBV7-6 to TRBJ2-5, with D perhaps being TRBD1 or TRBD2 (5 bases each). CDR3 length: 15 amino acids. V lost 2 bases, J lost 5 bases, and 15 bases lay in between. Germline CDR1 and CDR2: SGHVS and FNYEAQ. CDR3 DNA sequence: TGTGCCAGCAGCTTAAACTCCCTTGAGGGGGAGACCCAGTACTTC. It is translated as CASSLNSLEGETQYF.

The chain links TRBV6-6 to TRBJ2-6; D unclear. Looked up from germline, CDR1 is MNHNY and CDR2 is SVGAGI (reference sequence). The CDR3 contains 15 residues. Between the trimmed V and J ends, which lost 5 bases and 2 bases, there was a span of 10 bases. The CDR3 is CASSGVGTGANVLTF. Written as DNA, the CDR3 is TGTGCCAGCAGTGGAGTAGGGACTGGGGCCAACGTCCTGACTTTC.

The table lists this clone with a few counts. The gene calls are TRBV7-9 and TRBJ1-4, with a tentative D call TRBD1 (5 bases). V lost 5 bases, J lost 6 bases, and 10 bases lay in between. The CDR3 length is 13 residues. The germline V gene has CDR1 SEHNR and CDR2 FQNEAQ (reference sequence). CDR3 nucleotides: TGTGCCAGCAGCCGGGACCCTCATGAAAAACTGTTTTTT. Translation gives CASSRDPHEKLFF.

The chain has TRBV30 and TRBJ2-1, with TRBD2 identical over 10 bases. Losses at the gene ends were 3 bases for V and 7 bases for J; bases not matched to a gene: 9. Germline V lookup: CDR1 GTSNPN, CDR2 SVGIG (reference sequence). The CDR3 spans 15 residues. DNA for the CDR3: TGTGCCTGGAGAGAACCTAGCGGGAGTCAGAATGAGCAGTTCTTC. This translates into CAWREPSGSQNEQFF.

The rearrangement links TRBV4-1 to TRBJ1-2; TRBD1 is a possible D gene (5 bases). V was trimmed by 0 bases and J by 0 bases, leaving 11 bases between them. Germline V gene data show CDR1 as MGHRA and CDR2 as YSYEKL. The CDR3 is made up of 16 amino acids. DNA of the CDR3: TGCGCCAGCAGCCAAGATAAGGGGTATGCTAACTATGGCTACACCTTC. Its translation is CASSQDKGYANYGYTF.

The chain uses TRBV2 and TRBJ2-7; D remains ambiguous. The CDR3 is 13 residues long. Per germline, CDR1 SNHLY and CDR2 FYNNEI. Trimming removed 4 bases from V and 3 bases from J, with 10 bases in between. The CDR3 reads CASSVAGIYEQYF. The CDR3 coding sequence is TGTGCCAGCAGTGTTGCAGGAATCTACGAGCAGTACTTC.

The CDR3 sequence is CASSLVQGAAEQYF. The CDR3 region has the DNA TGTGCCAGCAGCTTGGTTCAGGGGGCGGCCGAGCAGTACTTC. The V call is TRBV5-6, the J call TRBJ2-7; 8 bases match TRBD1. The ends lost 0 bases at V and 6 bases at J; junction bases unmatched: 5. The CDR3 runs 14 residues. CDR1 is SGHDT and CDR2 is YYEEEE in the germline V gene.

The rearrangement joins TRBV28 to TRBJ2-7; D uncertain. Trimming removed 3 bases from V and 7 bases from J, with 7 bases in between. Germline lookup yields CDR1 MDHEN and CDR2 SYDVKM. The CDR3 runs to 11 residues. In DNA, the CDR3 is TGTGCCAGCAGTTTTGTAAGGGAGCAGTACTTC. It yields the protein CASSFVREQYF.

The chain couples TRBV28 to TRBJ2-3; TRBD2 matches 15 bases. Germline CDR1 and CDR2: MDHEN and SYDVKM. The V and J ends lost 6 bases and 9 bases, in that order; junction bases with no gene match: 7. The CDR3 spans 15 residues. This CDR3 is CASSLRTSGRATQYF. In DNA form, the CDR3 reads TGTGCCAGCAGCTTAAGGACTAGCGGGAGGGCAACGCAGTATTTT.

V and J are TRBV28 and TRBJ1-1; possibly TRBD1 for D (6 bases). The CDR3 contains 14 residues. Looked up from germline, CDR1 is MDHEN and CDR2 is SYDVKM. Between the trimmed V and J ends, which lost 5 bases and 6 bases, there was a span of 16 bases. The CDR3 loop reads CASSPPRDTPEAFF. The CDR3 DNA is TGTGCCAGCAGTCCTCCCCGGGACACCCCTGAAGCTTTCTTT.

This chain joins TRBV11-2 and TRBJ1-2, with TRBD1 matching over 8 bases. V trimming: 3 bases; J trimming: 8 bases; junction bases outside the gene matches: 14. This CDR3 is 16 amino acids long. The germline CDR1 and CDR2 sequences are SGHAT and FQNNGV. Here the CDR3 reads CASSLGWDGQGGGYTF. The CDR3 region has the DNA TGTGCCAGCAGCTTGGGTTGGGACGGACAGGGTGGAGGCTACACCTTC.

The V call is TRBV4-1, the J call TRBJ2-5; 8 nucleotides line up with TRBD1. Germline CDR1 and CDR2: MGHRA and YSYEKL. The CDR3 sequence is 15 residues long. The J segment lost 5 bases and the V segment lost 1 base, leaving 6 bases of the junction unmatched. The CDR3, as DNA: TGCGCCAGCAGCCAAGCGGACAGGGCGGGGGAGACCCAGTACTTC. It codes for CASSQADRAGETQYF.

This clone has more than one count but fewer than ten. The chain employs TRBV6-5 and TRBJ2-1, with 8 bases matching TRBD1. Germline trimming cut 0 bases from V and 9 bases from J; bases unmatched to any gene: 7. The germline gives CDR1 MNHEY, CDR2 SVGAGI. This CDR3 is 15 amino acids long. CDR3 protein: CASSYSQGGMSEQFF. DNA of the CDR3: TGTGCCAGCAGTTACTCACAGGGGGGAATGAGTGAGCAGTTCTTC.

This chain joins TRBV6-5 and TRBJ1-2, with D perhaps matching TRBD1 (5 bases). The germline V and J ends were trimmed by 4 bases and 7 bases, with 13 bases remaining between them. The CDR3 is made up of 13 amino acids. CDR1 is MNHEY and CDR2 is SVGAGI in the germline V gene. The CDR3 sequence: CASSLQGGLGYTF. DNA of the CDR3: TGTGCCAGCAGTTTGCAGGGCGGTCTTGGCTACACCTTC.

The genes are TRBV5-4 and TRBJ1-4; possible D gene TRBD1, 5 bases. Trimming stripped 4 bases from V and 0 bases from J, with 13 bases between. This CDR3 is 16 amino acids long. Germline-derived CDR1 and CDR2 are SGHNT and YYREEE (reference sequence). CDR3 region: CASSQDIAATNEKLFF. The CDR3 bases are TGTGCCAGCAGCCAGGACATCGCTGCAACTAATGAAAAACTGTTTTTT.

The gene calls are TRBV5-1 and TRBJ2-7; perhaps TRBD2 as D (5 bases). Germline-derived CDR1 and CDR2 are SGHRS and YFSETQ. V dropped 0 bases and J dropped 1 base, with 11 bases sitting between them. This CDR3 contains 15 residues. The CDR3 is CASSLGETFSYEQYF. The CDR3 DNA reads as TGCGCCAGCAGCTTGGGGGAGACTTTTTCCTACGAGCAGTACTTC.

The CDR3 DNA reads TGTGCCAGCAGTTTATTGGGACAGGGGGCCCGGAACTATGGCTACACCTTC. Translation gives CASSLLGQGARNYGYTF. This chain connects TRBV27 to TRBJ1-2, with 12 nucleotides matching TRBD1. Germline values: CDR1 MNHEY, CDR2 SMNVEV (reference sequence). The J segment lost 2 bases and the V segment lost 1 base, leaving 5 bases of the junction unmatched. CDR3 length: 17 amino acids.

The chain employs TRBV11-2 and TRBJ1-4; D is uncertain. Germline CDR1 SGHAT, CDR2 FQNNGV. V was trimmed by 1 base and J by 7 bases, leaving 7 bases between them. The CDR3 is 13 amino acids. DNA for the CDR3: TGTGCCAGCAGCTTAGCCCTTAGTGAAAAACTGTTTTTT. It encodes CASSLALSEKLFF.

The rearrangement joins TRBV2 to TRBJ2-5; D is ambiguous. Deletions cut 8 bases from V and 5 bases from J, with 15 bases between. Germline-derived CDR1 and CDR2 are SNHLY and FYNNEI. The CDR3 has 13 amino acids. The CDR3, as DNA: TGTGCCAGCTCTGGCAGGATCTTGGAGACCCAGTACTTC. This encodes CASSGRILETQYF.

This clone appeared a few times. The V and J genes are TRBV11-1 and TRBJ2-3, with 10 bases identical to TRBD1. Trimming removed 5 bases from V and 9 bases from J; junction bases left unmatched: 20. The germline V gene encodes CDR1 SGHAT and CDR2 FQDESV (reference sequence). The length of the CDR3 is 18 residues. CDR3 protein: CASSRNAAGTGAYGTQYF. The CDR3, as DNA: TGTGCCAGCAGCCGAAATGCAGCCGGGACAGGGGCATACGGAACGCAGTATTTT.

This clone was observed many times. The chain uses TRBV7-2 and TRBJ2-1, with TRBD2 as a possible D gene (7 bases). Trimming removed 3 bases from V and 5 bases from J, with 11 bases in between. This CDR3 contains 14 residues. Looked up from germline, CDR1 is SGHTA and CDR2 is FQGNSA. The CDR3 region is CASSLSGGHNEQFF. DNA for the CDR3: TGTGCCAGCAGCTTGTCGGGGGGCCACAATGAGCAGTTCTTC.

CDR3 DNA sequence: TGTGCCAGCAGGGCGGCGACAGAAAATGAAAAACTGTTTTTT. It specifies CASRAATENEKLFF. The chain has TRBV2 and TRBJ1-4; maybe TRBD1 (5 bases). Trimming stripped 6 bases from V and 5 bases from J, with 13 bases between. The CDR3 loop spans 14 amino acids. Germline V gene lookup returns CDR1 SNHLY and CDR2 FYNNEI.

The rearrangement links TRBV7-9 to TRBJ1-1, with D unresolved. V lost 5 bases and J 3 bases, leaving 13 bases between the germline ends. The CDR3 consists of 14 residues. Germline values: CDR1 SEHNR, CDR2 FQNEAQ (reference sequence). CDR3 loop: CASSKNGEDTEAFF. The CDR3 DNA reads TGTGCCAGCAGCAAAAACGGGGAGGACACTGAAGCTTTCTTT. Together with reference TRBV7-9 and TRBJ1-1, the CDR3 gives the full variable domain: DTGVSQNPRHKITKRGQNVTFRCDPISEHNRLYWYRQTLGQGPEFLTYFQNEAQLEKSRLLSDRFSAERPKGSFSTLEIQRTEQGDSAMYLCASSKNGEDTEAFFGQGTRLTVV.

This clone came up a few times. The rearrangement joins TRBV7-6 to TRBJ2-1, with D perhaps given as TRBD1 or TRBD2 (6 bases each). This CDR3 comprises 15 residues. V was trimmed by 5 bases and J by 16 bases, leaving 27 bases between them. The germline gives CDR1 SGHVS, CDR2 FNYEAQ. The CDR3, as DNA: TGTGCCAGCAGCACTGCACAGGGAGGAGGTGGTTCCGAATTCTTC. Translation: CASSTAQGGGGSEFF.

The genes are TRBV27 and TRBJ2-7; D might be TRBD2 (5 bases). Germline V gives CDR1 MNHEY, CDR2 SMNVEV (reference sequence). Trimming pared 3 bases from V and 7 bases from J, leaving 19 bases between. This CDR3 is 15 amino acids long. CDR3: CASSFRRATPGEQYF. CDR3 DNA: TGTGCCAGCAGTTTCCGGCGGGCGACCCCCGGGGAGCAGTACTTC.

This clone was seen many times. CDR3 loop: CASREVGGETQYF. CDR3 coding DNA: TGTGCCAGCAGGGAAGTCGGGGGGGAGACCCAGTACTTC. This chain uses TRBV5-4 with TRBJ2-5, with TRBD2 matching 7 bases. The junction had 6 bases not matched to a gene; V was cut back by 5 bases and J by 5 bases. The CDR3 has 13 residues. Germline V gene data show CDR1 as SGHNT and CDR2 as YYREEE (reference sequence).

V usage is TRBV5-1 and J usage is TRBJ2-1, with D possibly being TRBD1 (6 bases). V was trimmed by 3 bases and J by 9 bases, leaving 22 bases between them. The germline V gene encodes CDR1 SGHRS and CDR2 YFSETQ. This CDR3 comprises 16 residues. CDR3 nucleotides: TGCGCCAGCAGCTCAACAGGGACGACTACCTATGTTGAGCAGTTCTTC. Translation: CASSSTGTTTYVEQFF.

The chain couples TRBV27 to TRBJ2-7; D may be TRBD1 (6 bases). This CDR3 is 15 amino acids long. Germline loops: CDR1 MNHEY, CDR2 SMNVEV (reference sequence). V was pared by 5 bases and J by 3 bases, with 17 bases between. The CDR3 region has the DNA TGTGCCAGCAGTAAGCCAACCGGGACAAACTACGAGCAGTACTTC. Translation: CASSKPTGTNYEQYF.